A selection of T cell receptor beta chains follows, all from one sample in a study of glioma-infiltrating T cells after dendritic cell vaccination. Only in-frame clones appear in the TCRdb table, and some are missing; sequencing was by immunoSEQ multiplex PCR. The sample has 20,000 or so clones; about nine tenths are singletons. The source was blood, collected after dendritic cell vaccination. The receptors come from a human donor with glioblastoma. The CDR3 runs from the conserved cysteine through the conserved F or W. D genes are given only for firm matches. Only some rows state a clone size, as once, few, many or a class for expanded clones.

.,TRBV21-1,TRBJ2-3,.,TGTGCCAGCAGCAATGCCCTAGCGGGGGGGCCTTGTGGGGAAGATACGCAGTATTTT,CASSNALAGGPCGEDTQYF
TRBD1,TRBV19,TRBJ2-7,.,TGTGCCAGTAGTATATCCGGGACAGAGGTTTATTACTACGAGCAGTACTTC,CASSISGTEVYYYEQYF
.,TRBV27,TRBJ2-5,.,TGTGCCAGCAGTTTCCGTCGGACAGAAGAGACCCAGTACTTC,CASSFRRTEETQYF
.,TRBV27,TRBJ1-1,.,TGTGCCAGCAGTTCGAGGTCAACAGGAAACACTGAAGCTTTCTTT,CASSSRSTGNTEAFF
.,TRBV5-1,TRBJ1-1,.,TGCGCCAGCACCCATGACGGGGTAACTGAAGCTTTCTTT,CASTHDGVTEAFF
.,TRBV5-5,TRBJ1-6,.,TGTGCCAGCAGCTTTGCGGGTGACTATAATTCACCCCTCCACTTT,CASSFAGDYNSPLHF
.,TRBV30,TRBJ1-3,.,TGTGCCTGGAGTTTGGGACTAAGCTCTGGAAACACCATATATTTT,CAWSLGLSSGNTIYF
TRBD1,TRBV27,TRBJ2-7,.,TGTGCCAGCAGTCGATGGACAGGGGGGAACTACGAGCAGTACTTC,CASSRWTGGNYEQYF
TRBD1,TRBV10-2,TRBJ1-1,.,TGCGCCAGCAGTGAGGCCGACAGGGGCACTGAAGCTTTCTTT,CASSEADRGTEAFF
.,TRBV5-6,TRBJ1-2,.,TGTGCCAGCAGCTCGGACAGCACTAACTATGGCTACACCTTC,CASSSDSTNYGYTF
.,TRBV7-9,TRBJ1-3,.,TGTGCCAGCAGCTACCCCGGGAGGGTCGGAAACACCATATATTTT,CASSYPGRVGNTIYF
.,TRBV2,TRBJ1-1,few,TGTGCCAGCAGAAGGAGGCAGATTGAAGCTTTCTTT,CASRRRQIEAFF
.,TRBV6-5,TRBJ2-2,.,TGTGCCAGCAGTTACGGGGGCCTCAGGACCGGGGAGCTGTTTTTT,CASSYGGLRTGELFF
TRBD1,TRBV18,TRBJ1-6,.,TGTGCCAGCTCACACCGGGACAGGGATTCACCCCTCCACTTT,CASSHRDRDSPLHF
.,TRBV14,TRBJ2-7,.,TGTGCCAGCAGCCACGACAGTTACTCCTACGAGCAGTACTTC,CASSHDSYSYEQYF
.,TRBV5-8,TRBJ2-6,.,TGTGCCAGCAGCTTGTTACTCTCTGGGGCCAACGTCCTGACTTTC,CASSLLLSGANVLTF